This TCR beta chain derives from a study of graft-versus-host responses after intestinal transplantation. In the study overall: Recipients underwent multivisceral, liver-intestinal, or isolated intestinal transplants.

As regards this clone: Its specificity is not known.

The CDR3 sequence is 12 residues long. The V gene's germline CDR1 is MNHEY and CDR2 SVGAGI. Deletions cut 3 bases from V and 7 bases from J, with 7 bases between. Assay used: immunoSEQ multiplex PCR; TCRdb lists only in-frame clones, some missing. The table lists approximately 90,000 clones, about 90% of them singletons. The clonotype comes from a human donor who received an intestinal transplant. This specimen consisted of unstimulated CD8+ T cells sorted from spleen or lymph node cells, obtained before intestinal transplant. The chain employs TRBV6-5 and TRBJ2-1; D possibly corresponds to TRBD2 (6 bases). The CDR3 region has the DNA TGTGCCAGCAGTTATGCGGGGAATGAGCAGTTCTTC. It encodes CASSYAGNEQFF.